This T cell receptor beta chain was documented in a study of blood T cell repertoires in COVID-19. About the study: Acute-phase and convalescent COVID-19 samples originated in the United States, Italy and Spain. PBMCs, B-cell-depleted T cells, or T cells provided the cDNA or gDNA that made up the material.

Original data processing: Scientists estimated how many nucleated cells there were by amplifying reference gene primers. Here immunoSEQ multiplex PCR was the method, and the copy in TCRdb shows in-frame clones only, minus some. V and J calls and clone size come straight from that table; D and trimming were deduced from the DNA. The sample holds about 230,000 clones, about nine tenths seen once. Seattle-derived patients entered the study during active infection and were followed longitudinally. This receptor was obtained from a man in his forties or fifties with COVID-19, enrolled during active disease. Material: peripheral blood.

The CDR3 here is CAGLGAPSGANVLTF. The CDR3 DNA sequence: TGTGCCGGACTGGGGGCCCCCTCTGGGGCCAACGTCCTGACTTTC. The chain links TRBV2 to TRBJ2-6; tentatively, D is TRBD1 (6 bases). CDR3 length: 15 amino acids. Looked up from germline, CDR1 is SNHLY and CDR2 is FYNNEI. The V and J ends lost 11 bases and 0 bases respectively, with 14 bases between them.